The 14 T cell receptor beta chains reported below all come from one sample, sequenced in a study of Ad26.COV2.S vaccination and SARS-CoV-2 variants. Treatment here: some 20 received Ad26.COV2.S at low or high dose, single or two shots; about 5 received placebo; per-sample allocation not given. Each sample was drawn 63 days after the first injection (of vaccine or placebo). Using immunoSEQ multiplex PCR, the repertoire was profiled, and TCRdb retains in-frame clones only, with some absent. The profile shows some 480,000 clones, 87% of them singletons. The source material was peripheral blood, sampled in a trial of Ad26.COV2.S vaccine versus placebo. Every receptor here comes from a person aged 18 to 59 who received the Ad26.COV2.S COVID-19 vaccine or a placebo.

CDR3 sequence (DNA): TGCGCCAGCAGCCAAGGGTTACGCGACGCGTCCTACGAGCAGTACTTC. Translated: CASSQGLRDASYEQYF. The genes are TRBV4-3 and TRBJ2-7; D remains ambiguous. Germline CDR1 is LGHNA and CDR2 is YSLEER. The germline V and J ends were trimmed by 1 base and 1 base, with 14 bases remaining between them. The CDR3 totals 16 residues.

The rearrangement links TRBV7-2 to TRBJ2-5; D remains unclear. Germline CDR1 SGHTA, CDR2 FQGNSA. Trimming left V 2 bases short and J 7 bases short, with 11 bases between. The CDR3 runs to 13 residues. CDR3 DNA: TGTGCCAGCAGCTTATCCTCTGATGTGACCCAGTACTTC. Protein: CASSLSSDVTQYF.

In this sample, this clone turned up once. This chain joins TRBV7-2 and TRBJ2-7; 9 bases fit TRBD1. The CDR3 loop spans 15 amino acids. Germline loops: CDR1 SGHTA, CDR2 FQGNSA. V was clipped by 5 bases and J by 6 bases; unmatched bases: 11. CDR3 protein: CASSPPGTGMAEQYF. CDR3 in DNA: TGTGCCAGCAGCCCACCCGGGACAGGGATGGCCGAGCAGTACTTC.

V and J are TRBV11-2 and TRBJ2-5; a possible D gene is TRBD1 (6 bases). Trimming pared 5 bases from V and 4 bases from J, leaving 14 bases between. CDR1 is SGHAT, CDR2 FQNNGV, per germline. The CDR3 sequence is 14 residues long. CDR3 sequence reads: CASSRIRGGETQYF. The CDR3 coding sequence is TGTGCCAGCAGCCGAATCAGGGGCGGAGAGACCCAGTACTTC. Combining the CDR3 with reference TRBV11-2 and TRBJ2-5 gives the whole variable domain EAGVAQSPRYKIIEKRQSVAFWCNPISGHATLYWYQQILGQGPKLLIQFQNNGVVDDSQLPKDRFSAERLKGVDSTLKIQPAKLEDSAVYLCASSRIRGGETQYFGPGTRLLVL.

This clone was picked up one time. The chain links TRBV3-1 (or the pseudogene TRBV3-2) to TRBJ2-1; D remains ambiguous. Germline assignment: CDR1 LGHDT and CDR2 YNNKEL (reference sequence). CDR3 length: 12 amino acids. With 0 bases removed from V and 10 bases from J, the gap between germline ends came to 7 bases. CDR3 DNA sequence: TGTGCCAGCAGCCAAGATACGGCCGAGCAGTTCTTC. Its translation is CASSQDTAEQFF.

The chain combines TRBV10-3 with TRBJ2-7, with TRBD1 matching 9 bases. Germline assignment: CDR1 ENHRY and CDR2 SYGVKD. The CDR3 sequence is 16 residues long. Trimming cost V 10 bases and J 0 bases; bases outside gene matches: 13. CDR3 DNA sequence: TGTGCCAGCCTGGGACAGGGCAGGCGGCTCTCCTACGAGCAGTACTTC. This codes for CASLGQGRRLSYEQYF.

The V and J genes are TRBV23-1 and TRBJ2-4, with unresolved D. TRBV23-1 is designated an ORF whose function remains uncertain. The germline V and J ends were trimmed by 7 bases and 0 bases, with 25 bases remaining between them. CDR3 size: 19 residues. The CDR3 sequence: CASTHLSLVASRAKNIQYF. The CDR3 bases are TGCGCCAGCACTCACCTCTCTTTAGTGGCATCCAGAGCCAAAAACATTCAGTACTTC.

The V call is TRBV15, the J call TRBJ2-1, with D possibly matching TRBD1 (6 bases). Deletions cut 8 bases from V and 7 bases from J, with 18 bases between. Germline CDR1 and CDR2: LNHNV and YYDKDF (reference sequence). The CDR3 contains 14 residues. Here the CDR3 DNA reads TGTGCCACCTCTACCAAAGGGACATGGAATGAGCAGTTCTTC. Residues: CATSTKGTWNEQFF. The whole variable domain, filled in from reference TRBV15 and TRBJ2-1, reads DAMVIQNPRYQVTQFGKPVTLSCSQTLNHNVMYWYQQKSSQAPKLLFHYYDKDFNNEADTPDNFQSRRPNTSFCFLDIRSPGLGDTAMYLCATSTKGTWNEQFFGPGTRLTVL.

The chain has TRBV6-2 or TRBV6-3 and TRBJ2-1; weak D call: TRBD2 (6 bases). Trimming took off 6 bases at V and 4 bases at J, with 25 bases between the two ends. The germline CDR1 and CDR2 sequences are MNHEY and SVGEGT. The CDR3 sequence is 18 residues long. CDR3 residues: CASSPGRQAAGRYNEQFF. In DNA, the CDR3 is TGTGCCAGCAGCCCCGGGAGACAAGCGGCGGGGAGATACAATGAGCAGTTCTTC.

This chain connects TRBV11-2 to TRBJ2-2, with a weak D call TRBD2 (6 bases). Trimming took 8 bases from V and 3 from J, leaving 13 bases between them. CDR3 length: 14 residues. From germline, CDR1 is SGHAT and CDR2 FQNNGV. CDR3 amino acids: CASGGNRYTGELFF. The DNA for the CDR3 is TGTGCCAGCGGCGGGAATAGATACACCGGGGAGCTGTTTTTT.

This clone has just a few counts. This rearrangement joins TRBV19 to TRBJ1-5; maybe TRBD1 (5 bases). The CDR3 contains 16 residues. In germline, CDR1 is LNHDA, CDR2 SQIVND (reference sequence). V was trimmed by 4 bases and J by 5 bases, leaving 18 bases between them. CDR3: CASSTRDAKGYQPQHF. In nucleotides, the CDR3 is TGTGCCAGTAGTACCAGGGACGCCAAAGGATATCAGCCCCAGCATTTT.

The rearrangement links TRBV19 to TRBJ2-2; 7 bases fit TRBD2. This CDR3 spans 15 amino acids. V lost 9 bases, J lost 6 bases, and 13 bases stayed unmatched. CDR1 and CDR2 from the germline V gene are LNHDA and SQIVND (reference sequence). CDR3 residues: CASKAGWLAAGELFF. The CDR3 coding sequence is TGTGCCAGCAAAGCGGGATGGCTGGCGGCCGGGGAGCTGTTTTTT.

This clone was seen just once. This sequence joins TRBV5-4 and TRBJ2-3, with 8 bases identical to TRBD1. Germline V gene data show CDR1 as SGHNT and CDR2 as YYREEE (reference sequence). The CDR3 has 13 residues. With 10 bases clipped from V and 4 bases from J, the junction kept 8 bases outside the gene matches. The CDR3 DNA follows: TGTGCCTTTAGCTACAGGGGGGCAGATACGCAGTATTTT. Translation: CAFSYRGADTQYF.

The V call is TRBV24-1, the J call TRBJ2-7, with 10 positions matching TRBD2. V lost 5 bases and J lost 0; bases outside the gene matches: 6. This CDR3 is built from 16 residues. CDR1 is KGHDR, CDR2 SFDVKD, per germline. CDR3 sequence (DNA): TGTGCCACCAGTGGGGGACTAGCGACGAACTCCTACGAGCAGTACTTC. It yields the protein CATSGGLATNSYEQYF.